Detailed here is one T cell receptor (beta chain). V was pared by 6 bases and J by 4 bases, with 10 bases of the junction left unmatched. Germline lookup yields CDR1 MNHNS and CDR2 SASEGT. The CDR3 totals 16 residues. This sample stems from a study of CD4 and CD8 cells across lung adenocarcinoma regions. TCRdb used MiXCR to reprocess the PCR reads, holding one entry per CDR3 protein. The sample yields more than 15,000 distinct CDR3 sequences, 46% seen once. The sequenced material came from CD4+ T cells from the margin of a lung tumor. This chain links TRBV6-1 with TRBJ2-3; 10 nucleotides line up with TRBD2. This clonotype was sampled from a male donor with lung adenocarcinoma. The CD4 and CD8 labels of this study may be unreliable. The CDR3: CASSPAGGPTADTQYF. The CDR3 region has the DNA TGTGCCAGCAGCCCAGCGGGAGGGCCTACCGCAGATACGCAGTATTTT.